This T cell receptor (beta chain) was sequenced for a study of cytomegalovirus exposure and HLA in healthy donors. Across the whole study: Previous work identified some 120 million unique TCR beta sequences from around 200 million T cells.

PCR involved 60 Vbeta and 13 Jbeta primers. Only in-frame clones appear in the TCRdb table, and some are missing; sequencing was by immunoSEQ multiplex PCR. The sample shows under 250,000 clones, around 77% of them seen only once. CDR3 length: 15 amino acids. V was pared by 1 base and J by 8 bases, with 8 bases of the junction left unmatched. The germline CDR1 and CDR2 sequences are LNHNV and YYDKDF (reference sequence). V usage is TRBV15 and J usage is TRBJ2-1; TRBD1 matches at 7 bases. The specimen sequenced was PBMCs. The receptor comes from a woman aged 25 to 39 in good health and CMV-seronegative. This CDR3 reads CATSRGQGDNDEQFF. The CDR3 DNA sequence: TGTGCCACCAGCAGAGGACAGGGCGATAACGATGAGCAGTTCTTC. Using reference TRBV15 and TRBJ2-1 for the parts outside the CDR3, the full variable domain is DAMVIQNPRYQVTQFGKPVTLSCSQTLNHNVMYWYQQKSSQAPKLLFHYYDKDFNNEADTPDNFQSRRPNTSFCFLDIRSPGLGDTAMYLCATSRGQGDNDEQFFGPGTRLTVL.